Below, 19 T cell receptor beta chains from the same sample are listed, as sequenced in a study of shared clonotypes between healthy human individuals. Sequencing used immunoSEQ multiplex PCR; TCRdb keeps in-frame clones, though not all of them. The table lists roughly 96,000 clones, less than 60% of them singletons. Sequenced: PBMCs. The receptors were sampled from a woman in her thirties or forties in good health. Some clones in this sample may be carry-over from other donors' samples.

This sequence joins TRBV5-4 and TRBJ2-7, with D unclear. This CDR3 contains 15 residues. Trimming removed 4 bases from V and 6 bases from J, with 20 bases in between. From germline, CDR1 is SGHNT and CDR2 YYREEE (reference sequence). DNA for the CDR3: TGTGCCAGCAGCACCCCCCTTTTTGGGATAGGCGAGCAGTACTTC. Residues: CASSTPLFGIGEQYF.

This clone has only a few counts. The chain has TRBV30 and TRBJ2-7; TRBD2 matches 9 bases. This CDR3 has 14 residues. Unmatched junction bases numbered 9, after V lost 4 bases and J lost 5 bases. CDR1 is GTSNPN, CDR2 SVGIG, per germline (reference sequence). The CDR3 DNA is TGTGCCTGGAACGAAGAGGGACTAGCCAACGAGCAGTACTTC. This gives the protein CAWNEEGLANEQYF.

Notes on this clone: Germline is not matched at one junction end, which may reflect a read error. The gene calls are TRBV27 and TRBJ2-7; 9 nucleotides line up with TRBD1. The CDR3 extends over 16 amino acids. Germline V CDR1 and CDR2: MNHEY, SMNVEV (reference sequence). DNA for the CDR3: TGTGCCAGCAGCCACGGCGGACAGGGGTTTCGATTCGAGCGGTACTTC. It yields the protein CASSHGGQGFRFERYF.

This clone was counted a few times. V is TRBV20-1 and J is TRBJ2-3; weak D call: TRBD2 (6 bases). The CDR3 is 11 amino acids. The V gene's germline CDR1 is DFQATT and CDR2 SNEGSKA (reference sequence). The CDR3 loop is CSEGRTDTQYF. The CDR3 DNA reads as TGCAGCGAGGGGAGGACAGATACGCAGTATTTT.

The chain is built from TRBV19 and TRBJ1-1, with unresolved D. Per germline, CDR1 LNHDA and CDR2 SQIVND (reference sequence). V was pared by 8 bases and J by 0 bases, with 13 bases between. The CDR3 length is 14 residues. In DNA form, the CDR3 reads TGTGCCAGTTGGCCGGGTTGGGTGAACACTGAAGCTTTCTTT. Translated: CASWPGWVNTEAFF.

In this sample, this clone turned up many times. The chain uses TRBV5-1 and TRBJ2-7, with D maybe TRBD1 (6 bases). V lost 4 bases and J lost 3, with 8 bases in between. CDR1 and CDR2 from the germline V gene are SGHRS and YFSETQ. This CDR3 is 12 amino acids long. CDR3 in amino acids: CASSRDNYEQYF. The CDR3 DNA sequence: TGCGCCAGCAGCCGGGACAACTACGAGCAGTACTTC.

This clone was recorded at least ten times. The chain has TRBV15 and TRBJ2-1, with D perhaps TRBD1 (5 bases). The CDR3 totals 14 residues. The V gene lost 1 base and the J gene lost 4 bases, with 8 bases spanning the gap. Germline V CDR1 and CDR2: LNHNV, YYDKDF (reference sequence). CDR3 in DNA: TGTGCCACCAGCAGAGGTACAGGATACAATGAGCAGTTCTTC. It specifies CATSRGTGYNEQFF.

There are a few counts of this clone. CDR3 region: CASTRQREEKLFF. CDR3 bases: TGTGCCAGCACCCGACAGCGGGAGGAAAAACTGTTTTTT. The chain is built from TRBV2 and TRBJ1-4; D perhaps matches TRBD1 (5 bases). This CDR3 comprises 13 residues. Germline CDR1 SNHLY, CDR2 FYNNEI. V was clipped by 7 bases and J by 8 bases, with 14 bases between them. Based on the CDR3 plus reference TRBV2 and TRBJ1-4, the full variable domain is EPEVTQTPSHQVTQMGQEVILRCVPISNHLYFYWYRQILGQKVEFLVSFYNNEISEKSEIFDDQFSVERPDGSNFTLKIRSTKLEDSAMYFCASTRQREEKLFFGSGTQLSVL.

The J gene is TRBJ2-3, the V gene TRBV6-5; no definite D call. With 9 bases removed from V and 1 base from J, the gap between germline ends came to 14 bases. Germline CDR1 is MNHEY and CDR2 is SVGAGI. The CDR3 contains 14 residues. CDR3 residues: CASRSVAGTDTQYF. The CDR3 DNA reads as TGTGCCAGTAGATCGGTCGCGGGCACAGATACGCAGTATTTT.

The V call is TRBV29-1, the J call TRBJ1-2, with TRBD1 matching 7 bases. V was clipped by 7 bases and J by 3 bases; unmatched bases: 5. CDR1 is SQVTM and CDR2 is ANQGSEA in the germline V gene. This CDR3 is built from 12 residues. The CDR3 reads CSGRTGDYGYTF. CDR3 DNA: TGCAGCGGACGTACAGGGGACTATGGCTACACCTTC. The whole variable domain, remainder taken from reference TRBV29-1 and TRBJ1-2, is SAVISQKPSRDICQRGTSLTIQCQVDSQVTMMFWYRQQPGQSLTLIATANQGSEATYESGFVIDKFPISRPNLTFSTLTVSNMSPEDSSIYLCSGRTGDYGYTFGSGTRLTVV.

The chain couples TRBV5-4 to TRBJ2-7, with D perhaps matching TRBD1 or TRBD2 (6 bases each). The CDR3 totals 14 residues. The germline V gene encodes CDR1 SGHNT and CDR2 YYREEE (reference sequence). Trimming cost V 1 base and J 2 bases, with 10 bases left between them. CDR3 in amino acids: CASSLMGGTYEQYF. The CDR3 DNA reads TGTGCCAGCAGCTTGATGGGGGGCACCTACGAGCAGTACTTC.

V usage is TRBV9 and J usage is TRBJ1-2; D is ambiguous. CDR3 size: 13 residues. The ends were cut back, 2 bases at V and 4 bases at J, with 9 bases in the middle. The germline V gene encodes CDR1 SGDLS and CDR2 YYNGEE. Here the CDR3 DNA reads TGTGCCAGCAGCGTGTCCCATAGCTATGGCTACACCTTC. As protein: CASSVSHSYGYTF.

This clone showed up many times. Different DNA sequences within this sample yield the same CDR3. The chain is built from TRBV28 and TRBJ1-2, with 7 bases that match TRBD1. Germline-derived CDR1 and CDR2 are MDHEN and SYDVKM. The junction had 5 bases not matched to a gene; V was cut back by 2 bases and J by 8 bases. This CDR3 is 13 amino acids long. CDR3 coding DNA: TGTGCCAGCAGTTTAGACAGGGATGGAGGCTACACCTTC. This codes for CASSLDRDGGYTF.

There are many counts of this clone. The chain links TRBV30 to TRBJ1-2; D remains ambiguous. CDR3 length: 12 residues. With 1 base removed from V and 4 bases from J, the gap between germline ends came to 7 bases. CDR1 and CDR2 from the germline V gene are GTSNPN and SVGIG (reference sequence). CDR3 sequence (DNA): TGTGCCTGGAGTGGCCAGCCCTATGGCTACACCTTC. Translating it yields CAWSGQPYGYTF.

This clone has a count of ten or more. CDR3 sequence reads: CASSMTGGDTGELFF. The DNA of the CDR3 is TGTGCCAGCAGTATGACAGGAGGGGACACCGGGGAGCTGTTTTTT. The genes are TRBV6-6 and TRBJ2-2, with D possibly called TRBD1 or TRBD2 (6 bases each). V was cut by 5 bases and J by 3 bases, with 13 bases left in between. CDR1 is MNHNY and CDR2 is SVGAGI in the germline V gene (reference sequence). There are 15 residues in the CDR3.

This chain joins TRBV30 and TRBJ2-2; tentatively, D is TRBD1 (5 bases). This CDR3 comprises 14 residues. CDR1 is GTSNPN, CDR2 SVGIG, per germline (reference sequence). Trimming left V 2 bases short and J 0 bases short, with 7 bases between. The CDR3 bases are TGTGCCTGGAGTCCGACAGCGAACACCGGGGAGCTGTTTTTT. This translates into CAWSPTANTGELFF.

This chain joins TRBV4-1 and TRBJ2-7; no definite D call. The CDR3 has 13 amino acids. Trimming shortened V by 0 bases and J by 3 bases, and 6 bases separated the two germline ends. Germline CDR1 reads MGHRA; CDR2 reads YSYEKL. CDR3 region: CASSQDSVYEQYF. DNA for the CDR3: TGCGCCAGCAGCCAAGACAGTGTCTACGAGCAGTACTTC.

The chain has TRBV5-1 and TRBJ2-2, with TRBD2 matching 7 bases. Losses at the gene ends were 6 bases for V and 7 bases for J; bases not matched to a gene: 15. Germline CDR1 and CDR2: SGHRS and YFSETQ. The CDR3 is 16 residues long. CDR3 region: CASNPLGGSINGELFF. The CDR3 DNA sequence: TGCGCCAGCAACCCCTTGGGCGGGAGTATTAACGGGGAGCTGTTTTTT.

Sample share makes this clone large. The sample has other DNA sequences that encode this CDR3 too. The rearrangement joins TRBV28 to TRBJ2-1; the D gene is possibly TRBD2 (5 bases). CDR3 size: 16 residues. CDR1 and CDR2 (germline): MDHEN, SYDVKM. Trimming stripped 4 bases from V and 1 base from J, with 14 bases between. The DNA of the CDR3 is TGTGCCAGCAGTTACCCTCACGGAGGTTCCTACAATGAGCAGTTCTTC. Protein product: CASSYPHGGSYNEQFF.